The T cell receptor (beta chain) described here comes from a study of shared clonotypes between healthy human individuals. The J segment lost 0 bases and the V segment lost 2 bases, leaving 5 bases of the junction unmatched. Germline V gives CDR1 GTSNPN, CDR2 SVGIG (reference sequence). The CDR3 contains 15 residues. Profiling relied on immunoSEQ multiplex PCR, and the TCRdb table lists in-frame clones only, not all of them. The sample holds approximately 2.4 million clones, approximately 96% seen once. This TCR came from a man between 18 and 35 years old in good health. This chain joins TRBV30 and TRBJ2-7, with TRBD1 identical over 9 bases. Sequenced material: naive CD4+ T cells sorted from blood. Subset here: CD45RA+ positively selected. CDR3 residues: CAWSLRDRVSYEQYF. The DNA for the CDR3 is TGTGCCTGGAGTCTCCGGGACAGGGTCTCCTACGAGCAGTACTTC. The full variable domain, its missing parts supplied by reference TRBV30 and TRBJ2-7, is SQTIHQWPATLVQPVGSPLSLECTVEGTSNPNLYWYRQAAGRGLQLLFYSVGIGQISSEVPQNLSASRPQDRQFILSSKKLLLSDSGFYLCAWSLRDRVSYEQYFGPGTRLTVT.